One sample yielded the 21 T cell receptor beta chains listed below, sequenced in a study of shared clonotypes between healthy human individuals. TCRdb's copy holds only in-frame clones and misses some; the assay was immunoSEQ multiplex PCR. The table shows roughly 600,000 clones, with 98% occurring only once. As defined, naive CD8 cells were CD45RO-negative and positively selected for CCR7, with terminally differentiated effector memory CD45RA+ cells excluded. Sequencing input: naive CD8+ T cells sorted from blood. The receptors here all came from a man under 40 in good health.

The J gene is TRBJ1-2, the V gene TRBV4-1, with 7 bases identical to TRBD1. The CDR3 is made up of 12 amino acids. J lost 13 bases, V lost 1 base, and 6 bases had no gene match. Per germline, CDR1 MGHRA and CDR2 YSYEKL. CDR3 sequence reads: CASSQGETGFTF. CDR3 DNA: TGCGCCAGCAGCCAAGGGGAGACAGGGTTCACCTTC.

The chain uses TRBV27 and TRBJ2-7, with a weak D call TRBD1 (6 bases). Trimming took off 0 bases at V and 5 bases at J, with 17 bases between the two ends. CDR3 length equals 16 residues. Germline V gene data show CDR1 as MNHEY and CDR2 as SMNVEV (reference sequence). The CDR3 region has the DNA TGTGCCAGCAGTTTATCTAGGGGGAGCGTTGGCCACGAGCAGTACTTC. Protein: CASSLSRGSVGHEQYF.

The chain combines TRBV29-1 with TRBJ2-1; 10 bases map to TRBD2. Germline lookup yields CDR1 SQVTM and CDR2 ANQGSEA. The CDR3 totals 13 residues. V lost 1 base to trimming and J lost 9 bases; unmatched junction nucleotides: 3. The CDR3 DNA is TGCAGCGTTGAAGTGTTAGCGGGAGGTGAGCAGTTCTTC. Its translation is CSVEVLAGGEQFF.

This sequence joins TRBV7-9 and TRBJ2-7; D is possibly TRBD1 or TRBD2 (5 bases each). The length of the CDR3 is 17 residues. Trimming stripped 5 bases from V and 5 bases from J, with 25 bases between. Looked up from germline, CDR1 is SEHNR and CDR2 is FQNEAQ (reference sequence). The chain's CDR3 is CASSKLTGQPPGNEQYF. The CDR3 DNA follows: TGTGCCAGCAGCAAATTAACGGGGCAACCCCCAGGCAACGAGCAGTACTTC.

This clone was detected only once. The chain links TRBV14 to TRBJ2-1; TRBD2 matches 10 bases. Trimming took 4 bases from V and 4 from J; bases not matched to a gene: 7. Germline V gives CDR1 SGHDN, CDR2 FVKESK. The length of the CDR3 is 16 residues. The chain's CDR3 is CASSLDRAGGYNEQFF. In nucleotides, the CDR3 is TGTGCCAGCAGCCTAGATAGAGCGGGAGGGTACAATGAGCAGTTCTTC.

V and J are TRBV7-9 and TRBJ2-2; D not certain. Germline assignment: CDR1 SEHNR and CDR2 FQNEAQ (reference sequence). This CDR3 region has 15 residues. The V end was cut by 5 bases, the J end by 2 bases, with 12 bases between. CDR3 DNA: TGTGCCAGCAGCCAGAACAAGATAAACACCGGGGAGCTGTTTTTT. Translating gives CASSQNKINTGELFF.

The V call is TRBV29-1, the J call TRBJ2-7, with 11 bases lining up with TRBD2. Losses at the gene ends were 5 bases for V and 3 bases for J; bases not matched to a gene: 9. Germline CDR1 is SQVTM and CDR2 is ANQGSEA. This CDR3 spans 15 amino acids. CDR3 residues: CSVTDPTSGIYEQYF. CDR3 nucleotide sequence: TGCAGCGTTACTGATCCGACTAGCGGGATCTACGAGCAGTACTTC.

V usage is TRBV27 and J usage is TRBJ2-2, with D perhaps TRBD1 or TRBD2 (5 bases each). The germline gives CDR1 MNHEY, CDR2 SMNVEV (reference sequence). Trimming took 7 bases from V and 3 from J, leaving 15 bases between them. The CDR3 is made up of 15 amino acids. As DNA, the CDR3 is TGTGCCAGCAAGGGGCAGGGAGTCTACACCGGGGAGCTGTTTTTT. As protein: CASKGQGVYTGELFF.

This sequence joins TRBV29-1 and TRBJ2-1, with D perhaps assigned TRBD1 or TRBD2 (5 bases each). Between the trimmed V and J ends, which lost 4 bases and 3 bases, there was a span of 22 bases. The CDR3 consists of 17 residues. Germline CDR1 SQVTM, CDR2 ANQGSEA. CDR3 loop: CSVVNIGTRQNYNEQFF. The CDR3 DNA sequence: TGCAGCGTTGTTAATATCGGGACCCGACAAAACTACAATGAGCAGTTCTTC.

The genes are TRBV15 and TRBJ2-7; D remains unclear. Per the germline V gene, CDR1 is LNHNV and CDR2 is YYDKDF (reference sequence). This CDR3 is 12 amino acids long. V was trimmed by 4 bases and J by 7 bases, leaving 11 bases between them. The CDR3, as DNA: TGTGCCACCAGCACAATAAACGCGGAGCAGTACTTC. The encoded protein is CATSTINAEQYF.

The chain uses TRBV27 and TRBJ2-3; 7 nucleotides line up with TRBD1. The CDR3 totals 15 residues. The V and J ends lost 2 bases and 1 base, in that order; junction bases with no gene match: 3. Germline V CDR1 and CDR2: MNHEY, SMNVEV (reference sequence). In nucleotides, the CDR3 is TGTGCCAGCAGTTTAAGGGACAGCGGCACAGATACGCAGTATTTT. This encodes CASSLRDSGTDTQYF.

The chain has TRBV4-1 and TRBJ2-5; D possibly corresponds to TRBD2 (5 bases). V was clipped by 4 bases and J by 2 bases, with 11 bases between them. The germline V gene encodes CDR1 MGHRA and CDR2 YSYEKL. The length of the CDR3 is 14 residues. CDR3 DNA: TGCGCCAGCAGCCCAGAAGGACTTCAAGAGACCCAGTACTTC. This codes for CASSPEGLQETQYF.

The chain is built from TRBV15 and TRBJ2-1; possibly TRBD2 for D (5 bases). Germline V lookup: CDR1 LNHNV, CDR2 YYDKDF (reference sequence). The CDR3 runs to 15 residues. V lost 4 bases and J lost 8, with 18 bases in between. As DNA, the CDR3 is TGTGCCACCAGCAAGGTCCCTTTGGGTAGCGATGAGCAGTTCTTC. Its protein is CATSKVPLGSDEQFF.

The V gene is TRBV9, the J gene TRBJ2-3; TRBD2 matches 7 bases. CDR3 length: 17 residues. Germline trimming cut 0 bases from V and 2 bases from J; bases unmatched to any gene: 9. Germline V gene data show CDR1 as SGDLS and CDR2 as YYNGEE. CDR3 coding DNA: TGTGCCAGCAGCGTAGGGGGATTAGCGGGCCCCACAGATACGCAGTATTTT. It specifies CASSVGGLAGPTDTQYF.

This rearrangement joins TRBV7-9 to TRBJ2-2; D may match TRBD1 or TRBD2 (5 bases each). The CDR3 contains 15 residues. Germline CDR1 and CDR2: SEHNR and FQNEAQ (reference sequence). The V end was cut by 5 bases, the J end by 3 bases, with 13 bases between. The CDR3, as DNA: TGTGCCAGCAGCCCCAGGGACGACGACACCGGGGAGCTGTTTTTT. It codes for CASSPRDDDTGELFF.

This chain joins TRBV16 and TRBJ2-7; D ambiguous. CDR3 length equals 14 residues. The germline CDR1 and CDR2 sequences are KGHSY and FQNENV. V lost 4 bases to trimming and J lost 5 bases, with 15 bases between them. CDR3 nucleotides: TGTGCCAGCAGCCGCTACTCAAGCAGCCACGAGCAGTACTTC. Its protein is CASSRYSSSHEQYF.

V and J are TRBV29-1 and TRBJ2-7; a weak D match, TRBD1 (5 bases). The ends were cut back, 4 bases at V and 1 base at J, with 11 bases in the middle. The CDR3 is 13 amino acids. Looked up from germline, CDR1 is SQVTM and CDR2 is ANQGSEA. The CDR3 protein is CSVVRTSSYEQYF. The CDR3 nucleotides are TGCAGCGTTGTTAGGACATCGTCCTACGAGCAGTACTTC.

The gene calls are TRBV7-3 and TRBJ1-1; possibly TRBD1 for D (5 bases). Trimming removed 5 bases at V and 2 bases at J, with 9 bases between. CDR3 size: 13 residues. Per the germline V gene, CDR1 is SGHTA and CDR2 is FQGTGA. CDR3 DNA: TGTGCCAGCAGCCCAGACAGTAACACTGAAGCTTTCTTT. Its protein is CASSPDSNTEAFF.

CDR3 residues: CASSPGQGGADTQYF. DNA for the CDR3: TGTGCCAGCAGCCCGGGACAGGGGGGTGCGGATACGCAGTATTTT. The chain couples TRBV13 to TRBJ2-3; 11 bases are shared with TRBD1. This CDR3 spans 15 amino acids. The germline CDR1 and CDR2 sequences are PRHDT and FYEKMQ (reference sequence). The junction had 7 bases not matched to a gene; V was cut back by 5 bases and J by 6 bases.

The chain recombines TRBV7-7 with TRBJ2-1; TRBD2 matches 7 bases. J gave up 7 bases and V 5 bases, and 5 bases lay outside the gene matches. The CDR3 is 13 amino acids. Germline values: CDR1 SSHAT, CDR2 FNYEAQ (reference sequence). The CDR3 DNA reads TGTGCCAGCAGCGCGAGCGGGGTAAATGAGCAGTTCTTC. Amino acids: CASSASGVNEQFF.

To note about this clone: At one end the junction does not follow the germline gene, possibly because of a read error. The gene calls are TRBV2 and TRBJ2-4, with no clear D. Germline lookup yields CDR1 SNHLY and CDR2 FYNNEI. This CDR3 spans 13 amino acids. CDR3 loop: CASSEKEYSKRDF. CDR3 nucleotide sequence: TGTGCCAGCAGTGAAAAGGAATATTCGAAAAGAGACTTC. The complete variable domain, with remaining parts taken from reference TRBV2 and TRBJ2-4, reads EPEVTQTPSHQVTQMGQEVILRCVPISNHLYFYWYRQILGQKVEFLVSFYNNEISEKSEIFDDQFSVERPDGSNFTLKIRSTKLEDSAMYFCASSEKEYSKRDFGAGTRLSVL.